This T cell receptor (beta chain) originates from a study of blood T cells in healthy people across ages. Findings and limits, study-wide: Per million T cells, the diversity of TCR beta decreased roughly linearly as age advanced.

Germline values: CDR1 SGHRS, CDR2 YFSETQ. This CDR3 contains 15 residues. A second roughly 6 to 11 cycle PCR used barcoded and J-beta primers. TCRdb called the 5' RACE reads again in MiXCR, with one record for every CDR3 protein. The profile shows roughly 1,100,000 distinct CDR3 sequences, roughly a quarter of them singletons. As concerns this clonotype: Its antigen is unknown.

These records were also assigned to another study, of T cells of mothers and their children. That report notes: Sequencing returned over 8 million TCR beta CDR3 reads per mother and about 2.9 million per child.

The rearrangement uses TRBV5-1 and TRBJ2-5; tentative D call: TRBD1 (5 bases). The closer fit of TRBJ2-1 to the DNA end suggests the J call may be wrong. The TCR comes from a girl aged 2 to 10 in good health. The material sequenced was blood. CDR3 residues: CASSLFAGLKDEQFF. The CDR3 bases are TGCGCCAGCAGCTTGTTCGCAGGGCTGAAGGATGAGCAGTTCTTC.